This record concerns one T cell receptor beta chain sequence. Its antigen is not known. These data originate in a study of shared clonotypes between healthy human individuals. Study-wide points: The authors sampled blood alone, and tissue repertoires likely differ.

Replicate PCRs for sorted subsets used 200 to 250 ng DNA; this equaled 25,000 to 30,000 T cell genomes. Sequencing used immunoSEQ multiplex PCR; TCRdb keeps in-frame clones, though not all of them. The profile shows millions of clones, about 95% of them singletons. Germline V CDR1 and CDR2: MDHEN, SYDVKM. Losses at the gene ends were 5 bases for V and 1 base for J; bases not matched to a gene: 7. The length of the CDR3 is 16 residues. The clonotype originates from a man aged 18-30 years in good health. The sequenced material came from naive CD4+ T cells sorted from blood. Described subset: CD45RA+ positively selected. The rearrangement uses TRBV28 and TRBJ2-1; 8 bases map to TRBD2. The CDR3 spells CASSPQRGRSYNEQFF. DNA of the CDR3: TGTGCCAGCAGTCCCCAGCGGGGGCGATCCTACAATGAGCAGTTCTTC.